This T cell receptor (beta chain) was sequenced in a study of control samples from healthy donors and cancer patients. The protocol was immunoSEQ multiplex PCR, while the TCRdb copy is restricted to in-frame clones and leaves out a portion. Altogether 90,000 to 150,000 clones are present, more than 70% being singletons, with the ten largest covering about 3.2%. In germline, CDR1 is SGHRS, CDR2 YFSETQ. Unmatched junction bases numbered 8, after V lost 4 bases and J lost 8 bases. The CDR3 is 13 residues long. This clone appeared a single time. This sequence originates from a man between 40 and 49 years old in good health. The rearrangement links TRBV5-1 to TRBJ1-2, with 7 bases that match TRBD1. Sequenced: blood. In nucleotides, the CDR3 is TGCGCCAGCAGCGTAAGACAGGGTTTCGGCTACACCTTC. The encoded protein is CASSVRQGFGYTF.